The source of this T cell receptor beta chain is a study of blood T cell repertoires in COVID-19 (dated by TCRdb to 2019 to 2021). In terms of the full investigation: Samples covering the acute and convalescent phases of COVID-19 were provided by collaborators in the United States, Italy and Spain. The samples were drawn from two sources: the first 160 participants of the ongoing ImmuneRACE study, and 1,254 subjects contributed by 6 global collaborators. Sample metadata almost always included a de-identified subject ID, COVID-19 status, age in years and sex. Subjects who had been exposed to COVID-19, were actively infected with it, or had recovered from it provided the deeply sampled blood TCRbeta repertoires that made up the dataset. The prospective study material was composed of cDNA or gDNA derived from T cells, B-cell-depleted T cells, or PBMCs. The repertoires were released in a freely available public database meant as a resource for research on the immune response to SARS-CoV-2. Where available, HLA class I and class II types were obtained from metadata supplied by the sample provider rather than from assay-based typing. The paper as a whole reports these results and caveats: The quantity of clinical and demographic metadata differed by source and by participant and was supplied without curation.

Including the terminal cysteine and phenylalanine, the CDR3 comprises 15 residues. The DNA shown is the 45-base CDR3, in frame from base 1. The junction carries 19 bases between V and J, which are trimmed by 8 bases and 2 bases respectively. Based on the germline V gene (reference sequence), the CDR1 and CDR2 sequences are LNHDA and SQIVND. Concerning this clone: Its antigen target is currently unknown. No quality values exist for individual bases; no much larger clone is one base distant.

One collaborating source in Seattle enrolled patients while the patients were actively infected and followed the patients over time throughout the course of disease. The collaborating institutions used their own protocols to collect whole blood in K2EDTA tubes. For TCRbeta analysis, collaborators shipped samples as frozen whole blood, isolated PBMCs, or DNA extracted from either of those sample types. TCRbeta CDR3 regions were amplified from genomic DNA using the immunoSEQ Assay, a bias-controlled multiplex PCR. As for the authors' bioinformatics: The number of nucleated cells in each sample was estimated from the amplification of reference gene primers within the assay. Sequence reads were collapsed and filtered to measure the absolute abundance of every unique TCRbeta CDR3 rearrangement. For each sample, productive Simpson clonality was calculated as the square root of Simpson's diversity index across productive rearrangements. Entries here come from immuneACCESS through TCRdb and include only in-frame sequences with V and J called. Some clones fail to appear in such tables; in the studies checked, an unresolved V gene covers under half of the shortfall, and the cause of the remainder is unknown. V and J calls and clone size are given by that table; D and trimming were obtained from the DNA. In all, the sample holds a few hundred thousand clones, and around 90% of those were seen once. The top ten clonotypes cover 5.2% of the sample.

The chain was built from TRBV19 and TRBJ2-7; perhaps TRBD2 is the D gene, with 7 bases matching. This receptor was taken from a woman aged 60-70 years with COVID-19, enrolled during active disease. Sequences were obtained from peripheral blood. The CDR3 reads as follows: CASGNRARGPYEQYF. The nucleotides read TGTGCCAGTGGTAACAGGGCGCGGGGGCCCTACGAGCAGTACTTC.